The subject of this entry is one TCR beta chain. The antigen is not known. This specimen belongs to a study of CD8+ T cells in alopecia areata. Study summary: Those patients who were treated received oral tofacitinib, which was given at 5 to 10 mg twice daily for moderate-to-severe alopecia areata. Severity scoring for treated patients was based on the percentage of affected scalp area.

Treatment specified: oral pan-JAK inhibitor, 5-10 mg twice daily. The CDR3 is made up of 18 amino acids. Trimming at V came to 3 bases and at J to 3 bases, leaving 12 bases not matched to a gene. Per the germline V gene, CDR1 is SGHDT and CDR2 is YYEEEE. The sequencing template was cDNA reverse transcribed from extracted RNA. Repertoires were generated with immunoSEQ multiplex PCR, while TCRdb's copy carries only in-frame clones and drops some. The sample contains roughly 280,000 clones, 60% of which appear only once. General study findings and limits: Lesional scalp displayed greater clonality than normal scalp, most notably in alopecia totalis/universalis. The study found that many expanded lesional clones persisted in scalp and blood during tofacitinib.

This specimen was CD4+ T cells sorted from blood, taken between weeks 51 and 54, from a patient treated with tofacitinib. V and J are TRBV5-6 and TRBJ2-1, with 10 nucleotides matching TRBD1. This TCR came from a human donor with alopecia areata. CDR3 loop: CASSYKIFRTGGYNEQFF. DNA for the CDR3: TGTGCCAGCAGCTACAAAATTTTTAGGACAGGGGGCTACAATGAGCAGTTCTTC.